The clone carrying this T cell receptor beta chain was counted between two and nine times. These data come from a study of T cells in Graves' hyperthyroidism and ophthalmopathy. Amplification of TCR beta CDR3 regions was performed using RNA transcripts as template. In the first-round RT-PCR of the TCR CDR3, the HTBI primer set was used. TCRdb analysed the multiplex PCR reads with MiXCR anew, one entry per CDR3 protein. In the table there are around 300,000 distinct CDR3 sequences, roughly 13% of which are singletons. V was cut by 2 bases and J by 4 bases, with 11 bases left in between. This CDR3 is built from 13 residues. The germline V gene has CDR1 SQVTM and CDR2 ANQGSEA. For the diagnoses, clinical symptoms, serum thyroxine and TRAb, thyroid ultrasound and orbital computed tomography were used. Using around 10 ml of fresh peripheral blood, PBMCs were prepared.

The sequence was collected from a woman aged 40-49 years with Graves' ophthalmopathy. This sequence joins TRBV29-1 and TRBJ1-2, with D maybe TRBD1 (5 bases). The sequenced sample was blood. Here the CDR3 DNA reads TGCAGCGTTGAATCGGGGGGAACCTATGGCTACACCTTC. Its translation is CSVESGGTYGYTF.